This T cell receptor (beta chain) was found in a study of shared clonotypes between healthy human individuals. The CDR3 consists of 15 residues. V was trimmed by 2 bases and J by 4 bases, leaving 16 bases between them. Germline lookup yields CDR1 SGHTS and CDR2 YDEGEE. Profiling relied on immunoSEQ multiplex PCR, and the TCRdb table lists in-frame clones only, not all of them. The top ten hold 0.5% to 0.65% of the sample, which has about 1.1 million clones, approximately 80% seen once. Sequencing input: memory CD4+ T cells from PBMCs. As to subset: CD45RA-negative fraction. This clonotype originated in a man younger than 35 in good health. Some clones in this sample may be carry-over from other donors' samples. This chain uses TRBV5-8 with TRBJ2-7; D might be TRBD2 (6 bases). This chain's CDR3 is CASSFRSSDHYEQYF. CDR3 sequence (DNA): TGTGCCAGCAGCTTTCGGTCTAGCGACCATTACGAGCAGTACTTC.